The 2 T cell receptor beta chains in this list originate from one sample, sequenced in a study of cytomegalovirus exposure and HLA in healthy donors. Amplification used 60 Vbeta primers and 13 Jbeta primers. The protocol was immunoSEQ multiplex PCR, while the TCRdb copy is restricted to in-frame clones and leaves out a portion. The sample data list tens of thousands of clones. Sample: PBMCs. Every receptor here comes from a male donor in good health and CMV-seropositive.

The V and J genes are TRBV7-2 and TRBJ2-7; D might be TRBD1 (6 bases). CDR1 is SGHTA, CDR2 FQGNSA, per germline. Trimming left V 5 bases short and J 2 bases short, with 10 bases between. CDR3 size: 13 residues. The CDR3 here is CASSVGTTYEQYF. The CDR3 DNA reads TGTGCCAGCAGCGTAGGGACAACCTACGAGCAGTACTTC.

This sequence joins TRBV29-1 and TRBJ2-7; 13 bases map to TRBD2. Per the germline V gene, CDR1 is SQVTM and CDR2 is ANQGSEA. The junction had 11 bases not matched to a gene; V was cut back by 4 bases and J by 2 bases. This CDR3 has 17 residues. CDR3: CSVGGAGLAGEAYEQYF. As DNA, the CDR3 is TGCAGCGTTGGTGGCGCTGGACTAGCGGGAGAAGCCTACGAGCAGTACTTC.